This T cell receptor beta chain was retrieved from a study of control samples from healthy donors and cancer patients. Sequencing was performed with immunoSEQ multiplex PCR; in TCRdb, only in-frame clones are kept and a portion is missing. The sample contains some 410,000 clones, approximately 90% of which appear only once. The sample comprised PBMCs. The clonotype comes from a man aged 35 to 55 with head and neck cancer.

The CDR3 loop is CAINRQLNTEAFF. CDR3 nucleotides: TGTGCCATCAACCGACAGTTGAACACTGAAGCTTTCTTT. V and J are TRBV10-3 and TRBJ1-1; the D gene is possibly TRBD1 (5 bases). The V and J ends lost 7 bases and 0 bases respectively, with 9 bases between them. This CDR3 has 13 amino acids. Germline lookup yields CDR1 ENHRY and CDR2 SYGVKD.